This is a list of T cell receptor beta chains from one sample in a study of shared clonotypes between healthy human individuals. Measured with immunoSEQ multiplex PCR; TCRdb has only the in-frame clones, and not every one. Of approximately 350,000 clones in the sample, around 96% were seen once. Sequencing input: memory CD8+ T cells sorted from blood. These receptors came from a man aged 25-45 years in good health. The CDR3 runs from the conserved cysteine through the conserved F or W. A D gene is named only where the DNA matches it firmly. The size entry is marked missing in some rows and otherwise reads once, few, many or a size class.

-,TRBJ1-5,-,TRBV12-2,CASRSPGQPNQPQHF,TGTGCAAGTCGCTCGCCGGGACAGCCTAATCAGCCCCAGCATTTT
-,TRBJ2-5,TRBD1,TRBV5-1,CASSFGQGAPQETQYF,TGCGCCAGCAGCTTCGGACAGGGGGCCCCACAAGAGACCCAGTACTTC
-,TRBJ1-2,-,TRBV5-4,CASSLTLDAYGYTF,TGTGCCAGCAGCTTGACTCTGGACGCCTATGGCTACACCTTC
-,TRBJ2-5,-,TRBV18,CASSPASRAETQYF,TGTGCCAGCTCACCAGCCAGTCGGGCGGAGACCCAGTACTTC
-,TRBJ2-4,-,TRBV19,CASSRGTGIAKNIQYF,TGTGCCAGTAGTAGGGGGACTGGGATAGCCAAAAACATTCAGTACTTC
-,TRBJ2-4,TRBD1,TRBV5-1,CASSHRQGQNIQYF,TGCGCCAGCAGCCATCGACAGGGACAAAACATTCAGTACTTC
once,TRBJ1-1,TRBD1,TRBV7-9,CASSPRDRDTEAFF,TGTGCCAGCAGCCCGCGGGACAGGGACACTGAAGCTTTCTTT
once,TRBJ1-1,TRBD1,TRBV28,CASSRTGGGMNTEAFF,TGTGCCAGCAGCCGGACAGGGGGAGGGATGAACACTGAAGCTTTCTTT
-,TRBJ1-4,-,TRBV6-5,CASSYGPRVNEKLFF,TGTGCCAGCAGTTACGGGCCGCGGGTTAATGAAAAACTGTTTTTT
once,TRBJ2-7,-,TRBV7-9,CASSLDGRTYEQYF,TGTGCCAGCAGCTTGGACGGGAGAACGTACGAGCAGTACTTC
-,TRBJ2-1,-,TRBV6-4,CAGLRNGPYNEQFF,TGTGCCGGGCTAAGAAACGGGCCCTACAATGAGCAGTTCTTC
-,TRBJ2-3,-,TRBV9,CASSVEATNTQYF,TGTGCCAGCAGCGTAGAAGCCACCAATACGCAGTATTTT
once,TRBJ1-3,-,TRBV29-1,CSVDYGQQGNTIYF,TGCAGCGTTGATTATGGCCAACAGGGAAACACCATATATTTT
-,TRBJ1-1,-,TRBV29-1,CSVVRDVYTEAFF,TGCAGCGTTGTTAGGGACGTGTACACTGAAGCTTTCTTT
-,TRBJ2-1,-,TRBV6-1,CAFAATFSDRNEQFF,TGTGCTTTTGCGGCCACTTTTTCAGACCGTAATGAGCAGTTCTTC
-,TRBJ2-7,TRBD2,TRBV10-2,CASSESSGRSSYEQYF,TGCGCCAGCAGTGAGTCGAGCGGGAGGAGCTCCTACGAGCAGTACTTC
-,TRBJ2-5,-,TRBV30,CAWSVLGRAGETQYF,TGTGCCTGGAGTGTACTCGGGAGAGCGGGAGAGACCCAGTACTTC
-,TRBJ2-5,TRBD2,TRBV5-1,CASRLAGETQYF,TGCGCCAGCAGACTAGCGGGAGAGACCCAGTACTTC
-,TRBJ2-5,TRBD2,TRBV2,CASGSGGETQYF,TGTGCCAGCGGTAGCGGGGGGGAGACCCAGTACTTC
-,TRBJ2-7,-,TRBV4-2,CASSPEGGSRDEQYF,TGTGCCAGCAGCCCCGAAGGGGGGAGTCGGGACGAGCAGTACTTC
-,TRBJ2-5,-,TRBV10-1,CASSEGETQYF,TGCGCCAGCAGTGAGGGGGAGACCCAGTACTTC
once,TRBJ2-3,TRBD2,TRBV5-1,CASSLVSRTSEPRKTDTQYF,TGCGCCAGCAGCTTGGTATCCCGGACTAGCGAGCCCCGAAAAACAGATACGCAGTATTTT
-,TRBJ2-5,-,TRBV5-4,CASSLDSLGETQYF,TGTGCCAGCAGCTTGGACAGCCTCGGGGAGACCCAGTACTTC
-,TRBJ1-2,-,TRBV21-1,CASRKTRANYGYTF,TGTGCCAGCAGGAAAACTAGGGCTAACTATGGCTACACCTTC
-,TRBJ2-1,TRBD1,TRBV4-1,CASSPVRDRGRNEQFF,TGCGCCAGCAGCCCAGTCCGGGACAGGGGGCGCAATGAGCAGTTCTTC
-,TRBJ1-2,-,TRBV5-5,CASSPGQYGYTF,TGTGCCAGCAGCCCCGGACAGTATGGCTACACCTTC
-,TRBJ2-1,-,TRBV29-1,CSVAGANEQFF,TGCAGCGTTGCCGGGGCCAATGAGCAGTTCTTC
-,TRBJ2-5,-,TRBV4-1,CASSQVGARTSSQYF,TGCGCCAGCAGCCAAGTTGGAGCTAGAACTAGCAGCCAGTACTTC
-,TRBJ2-5,TRBD2,TRBV28,CASSLLGLAVQETQYF,TGTGCCAGCAGTTTACTTGGCCTAGCGGTCCAAGAGACCCAGTACTTC
-,TRBJ1-2,-,TRBV29-1,CSVEPWSGYTF,TGCAGCGTTGAACCTTGGTCAGGCTACACCTTC
-,TRBJ2-7,-,TRBV7-6,CASSRDTPYEQYF,TGTGCCAGCAGCAGAGACACCCCCTACGAGCAGTACTTC
-,TRBJ2-1,TRBD2,TRBV25-1,CASSGFLAGGNEQFF,TGTGCCAGCAGTGGGTTCCTAGCGGGAGGCAATGAGCAGTTCTTC
-,TRBJ2-3,-,TRBV21-1,CASSNFGAFRTDTQYF,TGTGCCAGCAGCAATTTTGGGGCCTTTCGCACAGATACGCAGTATTTT
few,TRBJ1-3,-,TRBV19,CASRRDSGNTIYF,TGTGCCAGTAGGCGGGATTCTGGAAACACCATATATTTT
-,TRBJ2-5,-,TRBV10-3,CAISRGKTQYF,TGTGCCATCAGTAGGGGAAAGACCCAGTACTTC
-,TRBJ1-3,-,TRBV30,CAWSRQGGTIYF,TGTGCCTGGAGTCGGCAGGGAGGCACCATATATTTT
-,TRBJ1-5,-,TRBV29-1,CSVSKGLNQPQHF,TGCAGCGTCTCCAAGGGGCTCAATCAGCCCCAGCATTTT
-,TRBJ2-7,-,TRBV11-2,CASSLGHSYEQYF,TGTGCCAGCAGCTTGGGACACTCCTACGAGCAGTACTTC
-,TRBJ2-5,TRBD2,TRBV7-8,CASSSPLAGGALVRKTQYF,TGTGCCAGCAGCTCCCCGCTAGCGGGAGGGGCCCTGGTCAGAAAGACCCAGTACTTC
-,TRBJ2-3,-,TRBV4-1,CASSRVGVADTQYF,TGCGCCAGCAGCCGAGTCGGTGTGGCAGATACGCAGTATTTT
-,TRBJ1-4,-,TRBV7-9,CASSLLQAATNEKLFF,TGTGCCAGCAGCCTACTTCAGGCCGCAACTAATGAAAAACTGTTTTTT
-,TRBJ2-1,-,TRBV6-1,CASSEAQGPYNEQFF,TGTGCCAGCAGTGAAGCCCAGGGGCCCTACAATGAGCAGTTCTTC
-,TRBJ1-3,TRBD1,TRBV6-5,CASSYARGISGNTIYF,TGTGCCAGCAGTTACGCCAGGGGGATCTCTGGAAACACCATATATTTT
-,TRBJ2-7,TRBD1,TRBV5-1,CASSLWAGQGNEQYF,TGCGCCAGCAGCTTGTGGGCGGGACAGGGGAACGAGCAGTACTTC
-,TRBJ1-5,TRBD1,TRBV30,CAWGQGANQPQHF,TGTGCCTGGGGACAGGGAGCCAATCAGCCCCAGCATTTT
-,TRBJ2-2,-,TRBV19,CASSISLGELFF,TGTGCCAGTAGTATCTCCCTCGGGGAGCTGTTTTTT